One and the same sample provided the 9 T cell receptor beta chains below, sequenced in a study of CD8+CD57+ T cells in acquired aplastic anemia. Investigators profiled TCR beta VDJ and CDR3 from genomic DNA template. TCRdb ran MiXCR on the reads and lists one entry per CDR3 protein. The sample holds roughly 170,000 distinct CDR3 sequences, 48% seen once. Selection for sequencing was limited to patients who had shown CD8+CD57+ cell expansion by flow cytometry. Sequencing input: sorted CD4+, CD8+, or CD8+CD57+ T cells (not recorded which) from PBMCs. These receptors were obtained from a human donor with aplastic anemia.

At least ten counts were recorded for this clonotype. The chain uses TRBV6-5 and TRBJ1-6; D call uncertain. The CDR3 has 17 residues. V lost 4 bases to trimming and J lost 0 bases, with 13 bases between them. Looked up from germline, CDR1 is MNHEY and CDR2 is SVGAGI. The CDR3 nucleotides read TGTGCCAGCAGTTCACTACTGAAACGCTCCTATAATTCACCCCTCCACTTT. This encodes CASSSLLKRSYNSPLHF.

This clonotype came up once. This rearrangement joins TRBV7-2 to TRBJ2-7; D perhaps matches TRBD1 (6 bases). Germline V lookup: CDR1 SGHTA, CDR2 FQGNSA. The V end was cut by 0 bases, the J end by 5 bases, with 11 bases between. This CDR3 spans 14 amino acids. The CDR3 protein is CASSLAHRAHEQYF. The CDR3 DNA follows: TGTGCCAGCAGCTTAGCACACAGGGCCCACGAGCAGTACTTC.

A word on this clonotype: This clone may be a read error of a much larger clone one base away. The chain joins TRBV2 to TRBJ2-3; the D gene is possibly TRBD1 (6 bases). The CDR3 is 13 amino acids. Germline V CDR1 and CDR2: SNHLY, FYNNEI. CDR3 bases: TGTGCCTGCAGTGGACAGTGGACAGATACGCAGTATTTT. It encodes CACSGQWTDTQYF.

This clonotype appeared many times. This chain joins TRBV5-1 and TRBJ1-6; perhaps TRBD1 as D (5 bases). In germline, CDR1 is SGHRS, CDR2 YFSETQ. Trimming shortened V by 0 bases and J by 7 bases, and 11 bases separated the two germline ends. The CDR3 loop spans 15 amino acids. The CDR3 spells CASSLGWDGNSPLHF. DNA of the CDR3: TGCGCCAGCAGCTTGGGCTGGGACGGGAATTCACCCCTCCACTTT.

The chain is built from TRBV20-1 and TRBJ1-2; the D is unclear. V was pared by 6 bases and J by 2 bases, with 10 bases between. Germline assignment: CDR1 DFQATT and CDR2 SNEGSKA (reference sequence). The CDR3 runs to 12 residues. CDR3 protein: CSAYQLNYGYTF. The CDR3 nucleotides are TGCAGTGCCTACCAGTTAAACTATGGCTACACCTTC.

The chain couples TRBV19 to TRBJ2-1; TRBD1 matches 7 bases. The V gene's germline CDR1 is LNHDA and CDR2 SQIVND (reference sequence). V lost 5 bases to trimming and J lost 0 bases; unmatched junction nucleotides: 10. The CDR3 loop spans 17 amino acids. CDR3 coding DNA: TGTGCCAGTAGTGGCCGGGACAGATCTAGCTCCTACAATGAGCAGTTCTTC. As protein: CASSGRDRSSSYNEQFF.

As concerns this clonotype: With a much larger clone just one base away, this may be a read error. This sequence joins TRBV5-1 and TRBJ2-3; 11 nucleotides agree with TRBD1. CDR1 and CDR2 (germline): SGHRS, YFSETQ. This CDR3 region has 16 residues. In nucleotides, the CDR3 is TGCGCCGGCAGCGTACCTCTCGGGACAGGGGGAGATACGCAGTATTTT. Protein sequence: CAGSVPLGTGGDTQYF.

As to this clonotype: It is likely a read error, because the conserved phenylalanine at the end of the CDR3 is missing. V and J are TRBV24-1 and TRBJ2-2, with D possibly matching TRBD2 (5 bases). In germline, CDR1 is KGHDR, CDR2 SFDVKD. CDR3 length equals 13 residues. This CDR3 is CATERPGAGELFS. The DNA of the CDR3 is TGCGCCACCGAGCGCCCCGGGGCCGGGGAGCTGTTTTCT.

The rearrangement joins TRBV11-2 to TRBJ2-7, with TRBD1 matching 7 bases. Germline V gene data show CDR1 as SGHAT and CDR2 as FQNNGV. The J segment lost 3 bases and the V segment lost 1 base, leaving 6 bases of the junction unmatched. This CDR3 region has 15 residues. CDR3 protein: CASSLVYRGNYEQYF. The CDR3 DNA sequence: TGTGCCAGCAGCTTAGTATACAGGGGCAACTACGAGCAGTACTTC.